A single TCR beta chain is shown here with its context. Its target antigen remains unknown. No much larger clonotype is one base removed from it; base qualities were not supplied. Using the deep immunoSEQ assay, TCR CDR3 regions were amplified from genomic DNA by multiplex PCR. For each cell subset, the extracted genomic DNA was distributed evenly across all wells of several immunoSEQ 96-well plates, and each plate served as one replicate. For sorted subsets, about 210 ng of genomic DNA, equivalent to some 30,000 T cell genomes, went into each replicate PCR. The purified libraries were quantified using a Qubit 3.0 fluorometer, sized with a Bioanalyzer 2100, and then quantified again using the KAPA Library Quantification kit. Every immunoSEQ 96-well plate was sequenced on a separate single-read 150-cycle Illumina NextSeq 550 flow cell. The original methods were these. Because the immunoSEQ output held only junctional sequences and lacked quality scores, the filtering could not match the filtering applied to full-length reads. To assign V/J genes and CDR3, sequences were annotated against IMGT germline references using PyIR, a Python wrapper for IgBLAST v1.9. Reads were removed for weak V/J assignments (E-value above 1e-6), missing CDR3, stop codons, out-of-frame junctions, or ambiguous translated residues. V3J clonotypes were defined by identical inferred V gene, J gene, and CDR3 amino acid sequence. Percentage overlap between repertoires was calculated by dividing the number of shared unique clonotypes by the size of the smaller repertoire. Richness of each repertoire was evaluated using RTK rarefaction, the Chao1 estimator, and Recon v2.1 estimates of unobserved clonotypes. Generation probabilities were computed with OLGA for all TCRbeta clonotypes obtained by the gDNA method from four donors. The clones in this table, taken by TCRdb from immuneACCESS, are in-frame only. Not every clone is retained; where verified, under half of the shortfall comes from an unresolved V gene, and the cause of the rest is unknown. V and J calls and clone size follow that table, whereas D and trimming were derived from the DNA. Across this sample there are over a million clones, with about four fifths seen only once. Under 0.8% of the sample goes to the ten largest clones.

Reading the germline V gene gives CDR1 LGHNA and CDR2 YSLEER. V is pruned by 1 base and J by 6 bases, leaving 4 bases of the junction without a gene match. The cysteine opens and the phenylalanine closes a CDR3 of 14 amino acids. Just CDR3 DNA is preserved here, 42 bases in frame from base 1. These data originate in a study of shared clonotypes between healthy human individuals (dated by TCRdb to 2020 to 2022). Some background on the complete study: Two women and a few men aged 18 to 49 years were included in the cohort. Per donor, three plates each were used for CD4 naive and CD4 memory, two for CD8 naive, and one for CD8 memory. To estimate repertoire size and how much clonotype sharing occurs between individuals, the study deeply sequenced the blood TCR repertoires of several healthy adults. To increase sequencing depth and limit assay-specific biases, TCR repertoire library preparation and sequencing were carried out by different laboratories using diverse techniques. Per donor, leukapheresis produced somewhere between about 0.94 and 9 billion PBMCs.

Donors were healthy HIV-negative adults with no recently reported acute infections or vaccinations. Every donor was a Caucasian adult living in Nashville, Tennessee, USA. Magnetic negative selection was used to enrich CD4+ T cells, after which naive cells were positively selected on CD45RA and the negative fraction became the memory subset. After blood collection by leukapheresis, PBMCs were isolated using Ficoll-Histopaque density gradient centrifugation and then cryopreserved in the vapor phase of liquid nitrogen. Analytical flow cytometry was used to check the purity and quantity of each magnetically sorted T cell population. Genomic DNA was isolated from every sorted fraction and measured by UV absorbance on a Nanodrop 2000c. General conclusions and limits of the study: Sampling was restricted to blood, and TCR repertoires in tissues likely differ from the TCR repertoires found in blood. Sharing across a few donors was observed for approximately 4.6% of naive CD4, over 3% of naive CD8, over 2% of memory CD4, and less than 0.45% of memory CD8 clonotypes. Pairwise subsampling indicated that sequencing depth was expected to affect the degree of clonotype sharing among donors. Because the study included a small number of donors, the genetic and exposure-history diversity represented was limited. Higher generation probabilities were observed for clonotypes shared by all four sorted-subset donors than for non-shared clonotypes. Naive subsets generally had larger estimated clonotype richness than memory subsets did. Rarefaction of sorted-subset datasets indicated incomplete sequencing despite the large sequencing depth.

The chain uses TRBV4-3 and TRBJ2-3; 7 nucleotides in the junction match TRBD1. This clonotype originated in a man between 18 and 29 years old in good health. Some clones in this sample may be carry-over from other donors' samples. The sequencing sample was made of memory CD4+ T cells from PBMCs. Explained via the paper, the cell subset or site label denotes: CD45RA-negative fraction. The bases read TGCGCCAGCAGCCAAGGCAGGGGGAGTGATACGCAGTATTTT. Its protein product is CASSQGRGSDTQYF.